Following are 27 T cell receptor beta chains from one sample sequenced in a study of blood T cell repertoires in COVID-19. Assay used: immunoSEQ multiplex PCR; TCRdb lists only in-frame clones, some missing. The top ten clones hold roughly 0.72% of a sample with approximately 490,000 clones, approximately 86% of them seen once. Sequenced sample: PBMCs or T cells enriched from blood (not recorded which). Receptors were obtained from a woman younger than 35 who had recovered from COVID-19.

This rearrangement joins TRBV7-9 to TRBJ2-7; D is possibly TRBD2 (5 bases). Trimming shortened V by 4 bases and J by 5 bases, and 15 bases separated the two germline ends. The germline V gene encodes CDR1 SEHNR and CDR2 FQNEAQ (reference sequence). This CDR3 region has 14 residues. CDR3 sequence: CASSSFLGRNEQYF. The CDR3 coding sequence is TGTGCCAGCAGCTCCTTTTTAGGGAGAAACGAGCAGTACTTC.

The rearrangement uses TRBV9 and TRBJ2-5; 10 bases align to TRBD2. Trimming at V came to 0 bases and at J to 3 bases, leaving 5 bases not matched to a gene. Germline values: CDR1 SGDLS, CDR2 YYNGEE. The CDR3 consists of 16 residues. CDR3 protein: CASSVDPGTSEETQYF. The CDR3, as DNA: TGTGCCAGCAGCGTAGATCCTGGGACTAGCGAAGAGACCCAGTACTTC.

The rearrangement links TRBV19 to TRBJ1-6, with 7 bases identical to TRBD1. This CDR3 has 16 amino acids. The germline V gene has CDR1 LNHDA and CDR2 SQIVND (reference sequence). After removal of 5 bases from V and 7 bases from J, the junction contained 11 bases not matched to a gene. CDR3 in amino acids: CASSSDREWGNSPLHF. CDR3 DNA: TGTGCCAGTAGTTCCGACAGGGAGTGGGGAAATTCACCCCTCCACTTT.

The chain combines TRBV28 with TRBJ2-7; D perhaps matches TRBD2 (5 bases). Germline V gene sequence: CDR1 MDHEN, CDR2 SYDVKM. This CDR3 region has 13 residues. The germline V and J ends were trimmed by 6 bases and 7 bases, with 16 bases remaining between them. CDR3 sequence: CASSSGGGGEQYF. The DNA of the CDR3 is TGTGCCAGCAGCTCCGGAGGAGGAGGTGAGCAGTACTTC. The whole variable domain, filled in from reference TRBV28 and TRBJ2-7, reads DVKVTQSSRYLVKRTGEKVFLECVQDMDHENMFWYRQDPGLGLRLIYFSYDVKMKEKGDIPEGYSVSREKKERFSLILESASTNQTSMYLCASSSGGGGEQYFGPGTRLTVT.

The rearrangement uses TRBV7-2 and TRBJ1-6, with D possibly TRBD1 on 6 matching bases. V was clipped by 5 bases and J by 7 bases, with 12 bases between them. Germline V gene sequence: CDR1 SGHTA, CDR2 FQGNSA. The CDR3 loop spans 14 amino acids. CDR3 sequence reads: CASSQQGPNSPLHF. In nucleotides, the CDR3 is TGTGCCAGCAGCCAACAGGGACCGAATTCACCCCTCCACTTT.

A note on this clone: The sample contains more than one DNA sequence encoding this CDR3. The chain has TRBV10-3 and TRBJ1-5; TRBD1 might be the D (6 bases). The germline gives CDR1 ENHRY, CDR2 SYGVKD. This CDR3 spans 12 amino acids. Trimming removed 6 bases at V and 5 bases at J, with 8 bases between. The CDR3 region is CAISAGDQPQHF. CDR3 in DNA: TGTGCCATCAGCGCAGGGGATCAGCCCCAGCATTTT.

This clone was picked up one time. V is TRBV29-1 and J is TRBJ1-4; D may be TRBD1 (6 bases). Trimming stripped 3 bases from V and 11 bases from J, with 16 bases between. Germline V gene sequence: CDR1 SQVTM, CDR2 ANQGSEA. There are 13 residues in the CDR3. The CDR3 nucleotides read TGCAGCGTTGATTCCGAAGGGGGAGGGAAACTGTTTTTT. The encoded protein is CSVDSEGGGKLFF.

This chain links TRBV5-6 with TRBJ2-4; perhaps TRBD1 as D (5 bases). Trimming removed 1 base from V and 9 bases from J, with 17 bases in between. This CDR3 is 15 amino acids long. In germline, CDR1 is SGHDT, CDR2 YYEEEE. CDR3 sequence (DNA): TGTGCCAGCAGCTTGTTATCAGGGTCAATTGGCATTCAGTACTTC. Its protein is CASSLLSGSIGIQYF.

In nucleotides, the CDR3 is TGTGCCACCAGCACCGGGGGGCCCCTTTCTAACTATGGCTACACCTTC. It encodes CATSTGGPLSNYGYTF. This chain links TRBV15 with TRBJ1-2; D possibly corresponds to TRBD1 (6 bases). V was pared by 4 bases and J by 0 bases, with 15 bases between. This CDR3 region has 16 residues. Looked up from germline, CDR1 is LNHNV and CDR2 is YYDKDF (reference sequence).

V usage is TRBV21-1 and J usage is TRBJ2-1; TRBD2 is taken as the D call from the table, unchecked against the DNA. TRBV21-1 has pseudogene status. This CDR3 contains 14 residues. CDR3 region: CASSKGWRYNEQFF. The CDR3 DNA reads TGTGCCAGCAGCAAAGGATGGCGGTACAATGAGCAGTTCTTC.

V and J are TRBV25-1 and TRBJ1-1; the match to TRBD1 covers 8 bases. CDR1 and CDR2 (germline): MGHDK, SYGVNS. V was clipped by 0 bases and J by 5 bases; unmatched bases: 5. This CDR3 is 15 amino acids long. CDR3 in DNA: TGTGCCAGCAGTGAATATACAGGGGGGGAGACTGAAGCTTTCTTT. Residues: CASSEYTGGETEAFF.

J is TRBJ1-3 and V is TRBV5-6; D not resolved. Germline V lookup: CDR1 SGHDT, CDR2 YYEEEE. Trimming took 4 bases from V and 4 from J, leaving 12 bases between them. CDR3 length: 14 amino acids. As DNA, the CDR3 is TGTGCCAGCAGCCCCGTCGCGGAGGGAAACACCATATATTTT. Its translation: CASSPVAEGNTIYF. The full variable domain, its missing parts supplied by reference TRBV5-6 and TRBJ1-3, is DAGVTQSPTHLIKTRGQQVTLRCSPKSGHDTVSWYQQALGQGPQFIFQYYEEEERQRGNFPDRFSGHQFPNYSSELNVNALLLGDSALYLCASSPVAEGNTIYFGEGSWLTVV.

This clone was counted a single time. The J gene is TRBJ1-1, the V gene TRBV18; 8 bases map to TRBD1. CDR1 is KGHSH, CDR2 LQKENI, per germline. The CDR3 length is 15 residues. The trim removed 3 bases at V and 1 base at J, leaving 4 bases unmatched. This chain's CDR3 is CASSPAGGPNTEAFF. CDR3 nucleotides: TGTGCCAGCTCACCGGCAGGGGGCCCGAACACTGAAGCTTTCTTT.

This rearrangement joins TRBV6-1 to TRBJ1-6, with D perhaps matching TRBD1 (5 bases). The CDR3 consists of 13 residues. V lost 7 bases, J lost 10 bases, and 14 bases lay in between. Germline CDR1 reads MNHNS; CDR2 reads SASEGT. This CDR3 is CASITTPGSPLHF. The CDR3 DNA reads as TGTGCCAGCATAACCACCCCAGGGTCACCCCTCCACTTT.

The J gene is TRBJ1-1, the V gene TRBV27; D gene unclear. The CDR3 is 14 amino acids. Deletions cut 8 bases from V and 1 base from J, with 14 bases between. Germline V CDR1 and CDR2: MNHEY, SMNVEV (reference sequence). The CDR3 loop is CASCPGIPNTEAFF. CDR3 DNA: TGTGCCAGCTGCCCGGGGATTCCGAACACTGAAGCTTTCTTT.

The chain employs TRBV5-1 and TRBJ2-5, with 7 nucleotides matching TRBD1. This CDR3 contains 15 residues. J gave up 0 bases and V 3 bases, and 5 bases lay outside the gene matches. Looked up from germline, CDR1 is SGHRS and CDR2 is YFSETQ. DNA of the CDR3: TGCGCCAGCAGCTCCAGGGGGTCCTACCAAGAGACCCAGTACTTC. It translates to CASSSRGSYQETQYF.

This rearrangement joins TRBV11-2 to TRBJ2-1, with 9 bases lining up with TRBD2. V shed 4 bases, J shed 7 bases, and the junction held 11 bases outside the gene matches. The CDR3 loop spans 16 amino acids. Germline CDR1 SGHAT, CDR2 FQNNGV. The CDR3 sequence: CASSSFSGGIENEQFF. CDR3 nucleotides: TGTGCCAGCAGCTCTTTTAGCGGGGGAATAGAAAATGAGCAGTTCTTC.

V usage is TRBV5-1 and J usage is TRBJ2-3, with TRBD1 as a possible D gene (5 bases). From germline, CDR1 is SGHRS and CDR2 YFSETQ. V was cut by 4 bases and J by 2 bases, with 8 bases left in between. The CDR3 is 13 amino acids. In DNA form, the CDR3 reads TGCGCCAGCAGCGCAGGGTTCACAGATACGCAGTATTTT. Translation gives CASSAGFTDTQYF.

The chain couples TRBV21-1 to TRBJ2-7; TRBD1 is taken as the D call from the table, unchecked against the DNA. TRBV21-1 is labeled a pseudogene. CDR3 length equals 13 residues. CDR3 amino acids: CASSNRQTYEQYF. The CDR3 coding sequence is TGTGCCAGCAGCAACAGACAAACCTACGAGCAGTACTTC.

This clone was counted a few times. CDR3 region: CASSLGQNQPQHF. Written as DNA, the CDR3 is TGTGCCAGCAGTTTAGGACAGAATCAGCCCCAGCATTTT. This chain links TRBV12-3 or TRBV12-4 with TRBJ1-5, with D maybe TRBD1 (5 bases). There are 13 residues in the CDR3. V was cut by 1 base and J by 4 bases, with 5 bases left in between.

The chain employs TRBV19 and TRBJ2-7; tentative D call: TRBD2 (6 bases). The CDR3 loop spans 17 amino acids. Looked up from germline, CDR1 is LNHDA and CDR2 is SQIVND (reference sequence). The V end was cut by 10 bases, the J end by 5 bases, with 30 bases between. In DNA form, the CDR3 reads TGTGCCACCAACCCAGGAGGGGCCAACCCTAAAGTCGACGAGCAGTACTTC. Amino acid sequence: CATNPGGANPKVDEQYF.

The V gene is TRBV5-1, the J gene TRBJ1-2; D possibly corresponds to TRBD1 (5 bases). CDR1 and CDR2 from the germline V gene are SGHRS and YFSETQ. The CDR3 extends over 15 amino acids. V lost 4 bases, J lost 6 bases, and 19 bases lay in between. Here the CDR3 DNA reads TGCGCCAGCAGCCCTACGCTATCGGACATTCATGGCTACACCTTC. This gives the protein CASSPTLSDIHGYTF. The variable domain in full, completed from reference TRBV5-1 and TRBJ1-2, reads KAGVTQTPRYLIKTRGQQVTLSCSPISGHRSVSWYQQTPGQGLQFLFEYFSETQRNKGNFPGRFSGRQFSNSRSEMNVSTLELGDSALYLCASSPTLSDIHGYTFGSGTRLTVV.

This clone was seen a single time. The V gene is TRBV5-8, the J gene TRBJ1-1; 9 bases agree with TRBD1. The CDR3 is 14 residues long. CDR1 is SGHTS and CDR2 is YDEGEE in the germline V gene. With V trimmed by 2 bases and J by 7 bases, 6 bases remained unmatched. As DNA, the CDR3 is TGTGCCAGCAGCTTACAGGGGGCTGGGGGTGAAGCTTTCTTT. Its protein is CASSLQGAGGEAFF. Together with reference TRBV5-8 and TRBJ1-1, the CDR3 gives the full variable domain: EAGVTQSPTHLIKTRGQQATLRCSPISGHTSVYWYQQALGLGLQFLLWYDEGEERNRGNFPPRFSGRQFPNYSSELNVNALELEDSALYLCASSLQGAGGEAFFGQGTRLTVV.

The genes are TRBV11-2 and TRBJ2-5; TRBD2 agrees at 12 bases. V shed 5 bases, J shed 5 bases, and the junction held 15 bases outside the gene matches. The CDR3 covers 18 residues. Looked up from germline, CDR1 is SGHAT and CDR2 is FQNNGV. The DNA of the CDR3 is TGTGCCAGCAGCCCAGGACTAGCGGGGAATGGGTTGGGGGAGACCCAGTACTTC. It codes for CASSPGLAGNGLGETQYF.

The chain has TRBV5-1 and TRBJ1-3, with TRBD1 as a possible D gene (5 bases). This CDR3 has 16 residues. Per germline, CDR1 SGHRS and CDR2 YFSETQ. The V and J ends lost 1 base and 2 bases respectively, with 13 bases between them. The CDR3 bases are TGCGCCAGCAGCTTGTCCCAGGGTTCTGCTGGAAACACCATATATTTT. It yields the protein CASSLSQGSAGNTIYF.

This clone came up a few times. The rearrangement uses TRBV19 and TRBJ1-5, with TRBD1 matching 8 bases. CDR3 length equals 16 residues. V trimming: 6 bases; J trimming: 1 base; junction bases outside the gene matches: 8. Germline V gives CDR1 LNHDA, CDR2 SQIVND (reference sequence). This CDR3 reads CASSRGHLTSNQPQHF. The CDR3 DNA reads TGTGCCAGTAGCAGGGGGCACCTAACCAGCAATCAGCCCCAGCATTTT.

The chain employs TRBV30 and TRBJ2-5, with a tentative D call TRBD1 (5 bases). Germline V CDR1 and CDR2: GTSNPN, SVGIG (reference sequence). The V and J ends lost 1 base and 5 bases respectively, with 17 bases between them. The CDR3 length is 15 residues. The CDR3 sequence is CAWSAGQRGSETQYF. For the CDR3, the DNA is TGTGCCTGGAGTGCAGGACAAAGGGGATCGGAGACCCAGTACTTC. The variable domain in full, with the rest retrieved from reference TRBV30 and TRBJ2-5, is SQTIHQWPATLVQPVGSPLSLECTVEGTSNPNLYWYRQAAGRGLQLLFYSVGIGQISSEVPQNLSASRPQDRQFILSSKKLLLSDSGFYLCAWSAGQRGSETQYFGPGTRLLVL.